This T cell receptor beta chain was found in a study of blood T cell repertoires in COVID-19. In the study overall: Samples came from the United States, Italy and Spain, spanning acute and convalescent COVID-19. The analysed material was cDNA or gDNA that came from T cells, B-cell-depleted T cells, or PBMCs.

Looked up from germline, CDR1 is LGHNA and CDR2 is YNFKEQ. J gave up 2 bases and V 5 bases, and 9 bases lay outside the gene matches. The CDR3 extends over 15 amino acids. Authors' data handling: Reference gene primer amplification gave estimated nucleated cell counts. Clones were read by immunoSEQ multiplex PCR, and TCRdb kept only the in-frame ones, dropping some. That table furnishes V, J and clone size, whereas the DNA furnished D and trimming. The sample shows more than 60,000 clones, roughly 82% of them seen only once. The specimen sequenced was peripheral blood. This chain joins TRBV4-2 and TRBJ2-7, with 7 bases lining up with TRBD2. The receptor was isolated from a woman of 80 years or more with acute or convalescent COVID-19. CDR3 nucleotides: TGTGCCAGCAGCGGCCCACGGGGGAGGGCCTACGAGCAGTACTTC. Residues: CASSGPRGRAYEQYF.